This TCR beta chain was profiled in a study of cytomegalovirus exposure and HLA in healthy donors. Study-level points and caveats: Several top significant clusters appeared, in a later analysis, to be linked to common viral pathogens. A few of the chains that were CMV-associated were confirmed in vitro to be specific for CMV antigens. Whilst most TCR sequences proved rare, a subset of public TCRs occurred across many donors.

The CDR3 is 13 residues long. The V end was cut by 5 bases, the J end by 5 bases, with 12 bases between. Germline CDR1 and CDR2: SGHTA and FQGTGA. Note on this clone: Antigen: not known.

60 Vbeta and 13 Jbeta primers were used in PCR. Only in-frame clones appear in the TCRdb table, and some are missing; sequencing was by immunoSEQ multiplex PCR. The profile shows around 120,000 clones, 79% of them singletons. This TCR came from a man aged 25 to 40 in good health and CMV-seropositive. J is TRBJ1-1 and V is TRBV7-3, with a weak D call TRBD1 (5 bases). Sequences were obtained from PBMCs. The CDR3 reads CASSQGTLTEAFF. The CDR3 nucleotides read TGTGCCAGCAGCCAGGGTACGTTGACTGAAGCTTTCTTT.